The next 5 T cell receptor beta chains were all read from a single sample in a study of vaccination and CD4 T cells after COVID-19. Researchers used the Oncomine TCR Beta short-read assay to sequence DNA from cultured CD4+ T cells. TCRdb ran MiXCR on the PCR reads and lists one entry per CDR3 protein. The sample consists of 9,500 to 12,000 distinct CDR3 sequences, around 23% of them appearing once. Treatment: roughly ten-day PBMC culture with coronavirus spike peptide pools or control peptides (ViraFEST assay). For these TCRs, the target antigens are not known. Sequencing used CD4+ T cells from blood, cultured in vitro, obtained after SARS-CoV-2 vaccination. These receptors were obtained from a human donor who had recovered from COVID-19.

Concerning this clonotype itself: With a much larger clone just one base away, this may be a read error. The CDR3 nucleotides are TGCAGTGCTAGGGAAGGCAGATTTCAGCCCCAGCATTTT. Translating gives CSAREGRFQPQHF. The chain combines TRBV20-1 with TRBJ1-5; D is undetermined. The CDR3 spans 13 residues. CDR1 DFQATT and CDR2 SNEGSKA come from the germline V gene (reference sequence). V lost 3 bases and J lost 6, with 12 bases in between.

In its sample, this clonotype was seen a few times. The chain joins TRBV7-2 to TRBJ1-5; a weak D match, TRBD1 (5 bases). With 4 bases removed from V and 5 bases from J, the gap between germline ends came to 15 bases. The germline V gene encodes CDR1 SGHTA and CDR2 FQGNSA. The CDR3 extends over 15 amino acids. The CDR3 loop is CASSSHQGLDQPQHF. The CDR3 nucleotides are TGTGCCAGCAGCTCCCATCAGGGTTTAGATCAGCCCCAGCATTTT.

This clonotype turned up a few times. V usage is TRBV27 and J usage is TRBJ1-5; the D is unclear. The CDR3 is 15 residues long. Trimming removed 4 bases at V and 3 bases at J, with 13 bases between. Germline V CDR1 and CDR2: MNHEY, SMNVEV (reference sequence). The CDR3 bases are TGTGCCAGCAGTTCCCTACAGATTTCCAATCAGCCCCAGCATTTT. It is translated as CASSSLQISNQPQHF.

For the CDR3, the DNA is TGCGCCAGCAGCGCGTCCGGGACAGTCGAGGAGCAGTACTTC. It translates to CASSASGTVEEQYF. The V gene is TRBV5-1, the J gene TRBJ2-7; 7 bases are shared with TRBD1. Germline V gene data show CDR1 as SGHRS and CDR2 as YFSETQ. V shed 4 bases and J 7 bases; nucleotides not matched to a gene: 11. CDR3 size: 14 residues.

This clonotype was seen only a few times. This chain uses TRBV11-3 with TRBJ2-5; 8 positions agree with TRBD2. Germline V gene lookup returns CDR1 SGHNT and CDR2 YENEEA. The CDR3 is 16 residues long. After removal of 1 base from V and 5 bases from J, the junction contained 9 bases not matched to a gene. CDR3 DNA sequence: TGTGCCAGCAGCTTAGCTTTACGACTAGCGAGTGAGACCCAGTACTTC. Amino acids: CASSLALRLASETQYF.